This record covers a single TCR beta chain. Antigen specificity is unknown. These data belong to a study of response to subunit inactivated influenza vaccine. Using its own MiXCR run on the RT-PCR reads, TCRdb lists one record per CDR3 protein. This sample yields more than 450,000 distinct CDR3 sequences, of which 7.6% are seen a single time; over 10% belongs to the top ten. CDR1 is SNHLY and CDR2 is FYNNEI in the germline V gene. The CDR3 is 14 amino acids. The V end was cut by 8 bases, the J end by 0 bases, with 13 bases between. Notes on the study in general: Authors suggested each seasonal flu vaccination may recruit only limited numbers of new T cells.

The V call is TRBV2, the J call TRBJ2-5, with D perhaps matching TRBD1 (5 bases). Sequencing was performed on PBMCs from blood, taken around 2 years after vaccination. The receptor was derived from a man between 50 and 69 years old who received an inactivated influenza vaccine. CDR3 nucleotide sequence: TGTGCCAGCCACGCCCAGGGAAACCAAGAGACCCAGTACTTC. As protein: CASHAQGNQETQYF.